A selection of T cell receptor beta chains follows, all from one sample in a study of cytomegalovirus exposure and HLA in healthy donors. Clones were sequenced by immunoSEQ multiplex PCR, and TCRdb holds only the in-frame ones, with some missing. Its listing shows 75,000 to 85,000 clones. The sequenced material came from PBMCs. Every receptor here comes from a man between 18 and 29 years old in good health and CMV-seropositive. Each CDR3 is given with its conserved first and last residue. Each record gives: J gene, V gene, D gene, CDR3 DNA, CDR3 protein. A D gene is named only where the DNA matches it firmly.

j_gene: TRBJ2-3
v_gene: TRBV9
d_gene: TRBD2
CDR3nt: TGTGCCAGCAGCGTAGGACTAGCGGGGGGGCGGGGCACAGATACGCAGTATTTT
CDR3aa: CASSVGLAGGRGTDTQYF

j_gene: TRBJ2-5
v_gene: TRBV5-8
d_gene: NA
CDR3nt: TGTGCCAGCAGCTTGTGGACGATGAGGGGGGAGACCCAGTACTTC
CDR3aa: CASSLWTMRGETQYF

j_gene: TRBJ1-3
v_gene: TRBV5-1
d_gene: TRBD1
CDR3nt: TGCGCCAGCAGCTCCGGGACAGGGCCCACCATATATTTT
CDR3aa: CASSSGTGPTIYF

j_gene: TRBJ2-5
v_gene: TRBV7-7
d_gene: TRBD2
CDR3nt: TGTGCTAGCAGCTCGGGACTAGCGGGAGAGACCCAGTACTTC
CDR3aa: CASSSGLAGETQYF

j_gene: TRBJ2-7
v_gene: TRBV6-1
d_gene: TRBD2
CDR3nt: TGTGCCAGCAAGACAGGACTAGCAGGTTACGAGCAGTACTTC
CDR3aa: CASKTGLAGYEQYF

j_gene: TRBJ2-1
v_gene: TRBV19
d_gene: NA
CDR3nt: TGTGCCAGTTGTCCCGGGAGCTACAATGAGCAGTTCTTC
CDR3aa: CASCPGSYNEQFF

j_gene: TRBJ1-6
v_gene: TRBV6-5
d_gene: NA
CDR3nt: TGTGCCAGCAGTGTTGACAGTGAAAATTCACCCCTCCACTTT
CDR3aa: CASSVDSENSPLHF

j_gene: TRBJ2-5
v_gene: TRBV4-2
d_gene: NA
CDR3nt: TGTGCCAGCAGCCATGATGTGGGCAGCCCCACGGTACAGTACTTC
CDR3aa: CASSHDVGSPTVQYF

j_gene: TRBJ1-5
v_gene: TRBV4-1
d_gene: TRBD1
CDR3nt: TGCGCCAGCAGCCAAGCCAGGACAGGTTTTAATCAGCCCCAGCATTTT
CDR3aa: CASSQARTGFNQPQHF

j_gene: TRBJ1-3
v_gene: TRBV11-2
d_gene: NA
CDR3nt: TGTGCCAGCAGCCTTGACTCGGGACTGTATTCTGGAAACACCATATATTTT
CDR3aa: CASSLDSGLYSGNTIYF

j_gene: TRBJ2-2
v_gene: TRBV6-5
d_gene: NA
CDR3nt: TGTGCCAGCAGTTACCTATCGAACACCGGGGAGCTGTTTTTT
CDR3aa: CASSYLSNTGELFF

j_gene: TRBJ1-4
v_gene: TRBV6-1
d_gene: TRBD1
CDR3nt: TGTGCCAGCAGTGAATCGTCAGGGGGGAATGAAAAACTGTTTTTT
CDR3aa: CASSESSGGNEKLFF

j_gene: TRBJ1-1
v_gene: TRBV30
d_gene: TRBD1
CDR3nt: TGTGCCTGGAACGGGCAGGGGGCCACTGAAGCTTTCTTT
CDR3aa: CAWNGQGATEAFF

j_gene: TRBJ2-2
v_gene: TRBV6-5
d_gene: NA
CDR3nt: TGTGCCAGCAGCCAGACTTTAAAAGCGGGCGGGGAGCTGTTTTTT
CDR3aa: CASSQTLKAGGELFF

j_gene: TRBJ2-2
v_gene: TRBV30
d_gene: NA
CDR3nt: TGTGCCTGGACTACAAAGTTGTCACAGCATACCGGGGAGCTGTTTTTT
CDR3aa: CAWTTKLSQHTGELFF

j_gene: TRBJ2-7
v_gene: TRBV5-6
d_gene: NA
CDR3nt: TGTGCCAGCAGCTTCGGGTATAGTTCCTACGAGCAGTACTTC
CDR3aa: CASSFGYSSYEQYF

j_gene: TRBJ1-6
v_gene: TRBV10-3
d_gene: NA
CDR3nt: TGTGCCATCAGTGAGGGACTTCCAGGGGTGAGCTCCTATAATTCACCCCTCCACTTT
CDR3aa: CAISEGLPGVSSYNSPLHF

j_gene: TRBJ2-2
v_gene: TRBV2
d_gene: NA
CDR3nt: TGTGCCAGCCGCCGGGAGCAGGGAGAGTCCGGGGAGCTGTTTTTT
CDR3aa: CASRREQGESGELFF

j_gene: TRBJ2-5
v_gene: TRBV29-1
d_gene: TRBD1
CDR3nt: TGCAGCGTGGAAACCGGGACAGGAGTATGGGAGACCCAGTACTTC
CDR3aa: CSVETGTGVWETQYF

j_gene: TRBJ2-7
v_gene: TRBV7-6
d_gene: NA
CDR3nt: TGTGCCAGCAGCCGCACAGGGCTTTCCCACGAGCAGTACTTC
CDR3aa: CASSRTGLSHEQYF

j_gene: TRBJ2-2
v_gene: TRBV25-1
d_gene: NA
CDR3nt: TGTGCCAGCAGTGAATACAGGGGGAACACCGGGGAGCTGTTTTTT
CDR3aa: CASSEYRGNTGELFF

j_gene: TRBJ2-2
v_gene: TRBV9
d_gene: TRBD2
CDR3nt: TGTGCCAGCAGTTACGGACTAGCGGGGGACACCGGGGAGCTGTTTTTT
CDR3aa: CASSYGLAGDTGELFF

j_gene: TRBJ2-3
v_gene: TRBV5-6
d_gene: NA
CDR3nt: TGTGCCAGCAGCTTCACGGGGGGCACAGATACGCAGTATTTT
CDR3aa: CASSFTGGTDTQYF

j_gene: TRBJ2-2
v_gene: TRBV4-1
d_gene: NA
CDR3nt: TGCGCCAGCAGCCACAACACCCCCCCCGGGGAGCTGTTTTTT
CDR3aa: CASSHNTPPGELFF

j_gene: TRBJ2-1
v_gene: TRBV6-4
d_gene: TRBD2
CDR3nt: TGTGCCAGCAGTGACTCGGGACTAGTCTCCTACAATGAGCAGTTCTTC
CDR3aa: CASSDSGLVSYNEQFF

j_gene: TRBJ2-7
v_gene: TRBV5-1
d_gene: TRBD1
CDR3nt: TGCGCCAGCAGCTTCGGGACAGGGAACGAGCAGTACTTC
CDR3aa: CASSFGTGNEQYF

j_gene: TRBJ1-2
v_gene: TRBV30
d_gene: NA
CDR3nt: TGTGCCTGGACCATCTCCGAGGACAGCTATGGCTACACCTTC
CDR3aa: CAWTISEDSYGYTF

j_gene: TRBJ2-1
v_gene: TRBV29-1
d_gene: NA
CDR3nt: TGCAGCGTTGAGGACGGCAGGACTTCCTACAATGAGCAGTTCTTC
CDR3aa: CSVEDGRTSYNEQFF

j_gene: TRBJ1-2
v_gene: TRBV19
d_gene: NA
CDR3nt: TGTGCCAGTAGTACGGTCGGAGGGCTCCACTATGGCTACACCTTC
CDR3aa: CASSTVGGLHYGYTF

j_gene: TRBJ2-1
v_gene: TRBV4-1
d_gene: NA
CDR3nt: TGCGCCAGCAGCCAGGTGATGAGGGTTGAGCAGTTCTTC
CDR3aa: CASSQVMRVEQFF

j_gene: TRBJ1-2
v_gene: TRBV6-5
d_gene: TRBD1
CDR3nt: TGTGCCAGCAGTTCCGGGACAGGGGGGGCGTATGGCTACACCTTC
CDR3aa: CASSSGTGGAYGYTF

j_gene: TRBJ2-2
v_gene: TRBV28
d_gene: TRBD2
CDR3nt: TGTGCCAGCGCGGGACTATCACCCACCGGGGAGCTGTTTTTT
CDR3aa: CASAGLSPTGELFF

j_gene: TRBJ2-3
v_gene: TRBV27
d_gene: TRBD1
CDR3nt: TGTGCCAGCAGTCCAACCTACAGGGGACGAAGCACAGATACGCAGTATTTT
CDR3aa: CASSPTYRGRSTDTQYF

j_gene: TRBJ2-2
v_gene: TRBV6-5
d_gene: NA
CDR3nt: TGTGCCAGCAGTTACTTTCCGTCTGAGGATACCGGGGAGCTGTTTTTT
CDR3aa: CASSYFPSEDTGELFF

j_gene: TRBJ1-1
v_gene: TRBV5-4
d_gene: NA
CDR3nt: TGTGCCAGCCGCCAGACAGGGAACACTGAAGCTTTCTTT
CDR3aa: CASRQTGNTEAFF

j_gene: TRBJ1-1
v_gene: TRBV6-1
d_gene: NA
CDR3nt: TGTGCCAGTAACAAAGGAGGGGGGGAAACTGAAGCTTTCTTT
CDR3aa: CASNKGGGETEAFF

j_gene: TRBJ2-5
v_gene: TRBV25-1
d_gene: NA
CDR3nt: TGTGCCAGCAGTGACAGGACTATCCAAGAGACCCAGTACTTC
CDR3aa: CASSDRTIQETQYF

j_gene: TRBJ1-5
v_gene: TRBV19
d_gene: NA
CDR3nt: TGTGCCAGTAGTATCTGGGGGGGTGGCAATCAGCCCCAGCATTTT
CDR3aa: CASSIWGGGNQPQHF

j_gene: TRBJ2-5
v_gene: TRBV7-2
d_gene: TRBD2
CDR3nt: TGTGCCAGCAGCTCCCCTGCGGGAGGGCCGAAGACCCAGTACTTC
CDR3aa: CASSSPAGGPKTQYF

j_gene: TRBJ2-6
v_gene: TRBV18
d_gene: TRBD2
CDR3nt: TGTGCCAGCTCCCCCGGCGGGGGGCTTGGGGCCAACGTCCTGACTTTC
CDR3aa: CASSPGGGLGANVLTF

j_gene: TRBJ1-1
v_gene: TRBV7-9
d_gene: NA
CDR3nt: TGTGCCAGCAGCTCGGGGTTTGGGGAGAACACTGAAGCTTTCTTT
CDR3aa: CASSSGFGENTEAFF

j_gene: TRBJ2-5
v_gene: TRBV10-2
d_gene: TRBD2
CDR3nt: TGCGCCAGCAGTACCGGACTAGAGGAGACCCAGTACTTC
CDR3aa: CASSTGLEETQYF

j_gene: TRBJ2-1
v_gene: TRBV7-2
d_gene: NA
CDR3nt: TGTGCCAGCAGCTTAGAATGGGGGGACGCTGAGCAGTTCTTC
CDR3aa: CASSLEWGDAEQFF

j_gene: TRBJ2-5
v_gene: TRBV6-4
d_gene: TRBD2
CDR3nt: TGTGCCAGCAGTGACGAAGCGGGGGGGCTCGAGACCCAGTACTTC
CDR3aa: CASSDEAGGLETQYF

j_gene: TRBJ2-5
v_gene: TRBV2
d_gene: NA
CDR3nt: TGTGCCAGCAGTGAGGCAGGCGGGGTGGTAGAGACCCAGTACTTC
CDR3aa: CASSEAGGVVETQYF

j_gene: TRBJ2-7
v_gene: TRBV28
d_gene: TRBD2
CDR3nt: TGTGCCAGCAGTCTTATACCAGTTCAAGCGGGAGAGCAGTACTTC
CDR3aa: CASSLIPVQAGEQYF

j_gene: TRBJ2-5
v_gene: TRBV28
d_gene: TRBD1
CDR3nt: TGTGCCAGCAGTTTATACCCTACCGGGACAGGGTTCGGGGAGACCCAGTACTTC
CDR3aa: CASSLYPTGTGFGETQYF

j_gene: TRBJ1-2
v_gene: TRBV6-5
d_gene: TRBD1
CDR3nt: TGTGCCAGCAGACAGGGGGCGAGTGGCTACACCTTC
CDR3aa: CASRQGASGYTF

j_gene: TRBJ1-1
v_gene: TRBV27
d_gene: NA
CDR3nt: TGTGCCAGCAGACCTCGGGGACAAGGGGCTTTCTTT
CDR3aa: CASRPRGQGAFF

j_gene: TRBJ2-7
v_gene: TRBV5-1
d_gene: TRBD2
CDR3nt: TGCGCCAGCAGCTTCTGGACTAGCGGGAGTTTAATCAATGAGCAGTACTTC
CDR3aa: CASSFWTSGSLINEQYF

j_gene: TRBJ1-4
v_gene: TRBV18
d_gene: TRBD1
CDR3nt: TGTGCCAGCTCCGACGGGACAGGGAATGAAAAACTGTTTTTT
CDR3aa: CASSDGTGNEKLFF

j_gene: TRBJ1-1
v_gene: TRBV7-9
d_gene: TRBD1
CDR3nt: TGTGCCAGCAGCCAACCTAGGGACAGGCCGATGAACACTGAAGCTTTCTTT
CDR3aa: CASSQPRDRPMNTEAFF

j_gene: TRBJ1-1
v_gene: TRBV19
d_gene: NA
CDR3nt: TGTGCCTCCGGGCAGGGAGGGAACACTGAAGCTTTCTTT
CDR3aa: CASGQGGNTEAFF

j_gene: TRBJ2-2
v_gene: TRBV9
d_gene: NA
CDR3nt: TGTGCCAGCAGCCCAGCAAACACCGGGGAGCCGTTTTTT
CDR3aa: CASSPANTGEPFF

j_gene: TRBJ1-5
v_gene: TRBV6-1
d_gene: TRBD1
CDR3nt: TGTGCCAGCAGTGAAGCGGGACAGAGGACTCAGCCCCAGCATTTT
CDR3aa: CASSEAGQRTQPQHF

j_gene: TRBJ2-7
v_gene: TRBV6-1
d_gene: NA
CDR3nt: TGTGCCAGCAGTGGAGCTGGGCCTGTGGGCGAGCAGTACTTC
CDR3aa: CASSGAGPVGEQYF

j_gene: TRBJ2-7
v_gene: TRBV28
d_gene: TRBD1
CDR3nt: TGTGCCAGCAGTCCCGGGACAGGGGGCCTCGAGCAGTACTTC
CDR3aa: CASSPGTGGLEQYF